This T cell receptor beta chain emerged from a study of CD8 T cells in ankylosing spondylitis (dated by TCRdb to about 2017). Background on the whole study: The study profiled T cell receptor beta repertoires in healthy donors and ankylosing spondylitis patients to find disease-linked TCR variants. The full study cohort was made up of about 25 ankylosing spondylitis patients and more than 90 healthy donors. Peripheral blood was sampled, and synovial fluid was also collected from ankylosing spondylitis patients. General findings and caveats noted by the study authors: In peripheral blood, the disease-linked clones were found at relatively low frequencies and had a CD8+ phenotype. Some TCR beta motif variants had previously been reported in synovial fluid and blood of reactive arthritis patients, which suggested common disease-initiation mechanisms. The disease-linked clones were reported to be significantly enriched in matched synovial fluid samples from ankylosing spondylitis patients. A TCR beta motif of about 8 highly homologous amino acid variants appeared characteristic of blood from ankylosing spondylitis patients.

Synovial fluid samples and blood samples obtained from the same ankylosing spondylitis patients were matched. Sequencing was performed on an Illumina HiSeq 2500. Quantitative 5'-RACE with molecular barcodes was the method used to prepare the TCR beta libraries. Processing in the source paper ran as follows. A new computational method based on a probabilistic model of VDJ rearrangement was used to identify disease-linked TCR variants. The public sequencing data were trimmed at Q25 with fastp and processed into clonotypes with MiXCR by TCRdb, which kept only in-frame beta chains. Rows are unified per CDR3 protein, each entry keeping the most common DNA and genes. In this record, the V and J calls reflect TCRdb's handling and not the investigators' own analysis. Recorded for this sample are about 150,000 distinct CDR3 sequences; around 45% of them occurred a single time. In total, the top ten clones hold roughly 15% of the sample.

Remarks on this clonotype: Its recognized antigen is unknown. Base qualities are missing; no much larger clone stands one base away.

The CDR3 has 15 amino acids, counting the end cysteine and phenylalanine. Just the 45-base CDR3 DNA is kept, in frame starting at base 1. V is pruned by 3 bases and J by 3 bases, leaving 5 bases of the junction without a gene match. Rearrangement joined TRBV12-3 or TRBV12-4 to TRBJ2-3, and 8 bases in between align with TRBD2. The receptor was isolated from a male donor with ankylosing spondylitis. The sequencing input was synovial fluid, either unsorted or a sorted T cell fraction (not recorded which). The bases are TGTGCCAGCAGTTTCGGGAGGGGCGGTACAGATACGCAGTATTTT. It codes for CASSFGRGGTDTQYF.